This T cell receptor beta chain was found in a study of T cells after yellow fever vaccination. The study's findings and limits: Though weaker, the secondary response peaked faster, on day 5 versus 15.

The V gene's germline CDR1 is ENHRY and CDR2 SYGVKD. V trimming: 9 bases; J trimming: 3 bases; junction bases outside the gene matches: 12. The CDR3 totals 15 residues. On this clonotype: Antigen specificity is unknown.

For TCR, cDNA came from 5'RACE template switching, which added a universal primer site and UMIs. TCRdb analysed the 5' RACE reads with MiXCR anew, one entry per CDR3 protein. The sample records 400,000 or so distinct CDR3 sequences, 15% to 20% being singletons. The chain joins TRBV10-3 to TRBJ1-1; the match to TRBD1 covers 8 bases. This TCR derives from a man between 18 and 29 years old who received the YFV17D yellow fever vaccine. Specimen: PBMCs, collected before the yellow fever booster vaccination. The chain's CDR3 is CAMAGAGGLYTEAFF. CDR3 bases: TGTGCCATGGCTGGGGCAGGGGGCTTGTACACTGAAGCTTTCTTT.